The 30 T cell receptor beta chains listed next were all sequenced from one sample in a study of beta chain features in type 1 diabetes. The whole isolated RNA underwent reverse transcription, so sequencing captured expressed TCRB transcripts. Assay: immunoSEQ multiplex PCR; the TCRdb copy retains only in-frame clones and omits some. The table includes about 180,000 clones, roughly 7.1% detected once. The study, taken as a whole, reports: Within each of all four CD4+ subsets, Type 1 diabetes patients had TCRB CDR3s that were moderately but significantly shorter.

No antigen has been assigned to these receptors. The sample consisted of central memory CD4+ T cells from blood. These receptors were obtained from a woman aged 40 to 49 with type 1 diabetes.

V usage is TRBV5-1 and J usage is TRBJ2-3; 8 bases align to TRBD1. There are 16 residues in the CDR3. Trimming at V came to 1 base and at J to 1 base, leaving 5 bases not matched to a gene. Germline V gene lookup returns CDR1 SGHRS and CDR2 YFSETQ. The CDR3 loop reads CASSLNTGGGTDTQYF. CDR3 in DNA: TGCGCCAGCAGCTTGAATACAGGGGGTGGCACAGATACGCAGTATTTT.

This chain connects TRBV28 to TRBJ2-5; 9 nucleotides match TRBD1. Germline values: CDR1 MDHEN, CDR2 SYDVKM. The CDR3 is 15 residues long. J lost 4 bases, V lost 6 bases, and 9 bases had no gene match. In DNA, the CDR3 is TGTGCCAGCAGCCGTCCCGGGACAGGGAGAGAGACCCAGTACTTC. It encodes CASSRPGTGRETQYF.

The V gene is TRBV19, the J gene TRBJ2-2; 10 nucleotides line up with TRBD2. With V trimmed by 7 bases and J by 6 bases, 8 bases remained unmatched. Germline values: CDR1 LNHDA, CDR2 SQIVND (reference sequence). This CDR3 spans 15 amino acids. The CDR3 sequence: CASMSGRAFSGELFF. The CDR3 region has the DNA TGTGCCAGTATGAGCGGGAGGGCCTTTTCCGGGGAGCTGTTTTTT.

V and J are TRBV6-5 and TRBJ1-4; 8 bases fit TRBD1. CDR1 is MNHEY and CDR2 is SVGAGI in the germline V gene. This CDR3 has 15 amino acids. V lost 2 bases to trimming and J lost 8 bases; unmatched junction nucleotides: 7. This chain's CDR3 is CASSYRGTGGEKLFF. The DNA for the CDR3 is TGTGCCAGCAGTTACCGCGGGACAGGTGGGGAAAAACTGTTTTTT.

The chain combines TRBV7-2 with TRBJ1-4; tentatively, D is TRBD1 (5 bases). The CDR3 loop spans 15 amino acids. CDR1 and CDR2 (germline): SGHTA, FQGNSA. V lost 5 bases, J lost 0 bases, and 10 bases lay in between. As DNA, the CDR3 is TGTGCCAGCAGCCCAGGGATGGCAACTAATGAAAAACTGTTTTTT. This gives the protein CASSPGMATNEKLFF.

This clone was seen a handful of times. This chain uses TRBV20-1 with TRBJ1-1, with D unclear. Trimming stripped 6 bases from V and 0 bases from J, with 5 bases between. CDR1 and CDR2 from the germline V gene are DFQATT and SNEGSKA (reference sequence). CDR3 length: 11 amino acids. CDR3 nucleotide sequence: TGCAGTGCCCTAGTGAACACTGAAGCTTTCTTT. Translated, it gives CSALVNTEAFF.

This clone was observed a handful of times. The gene calls are TRBV7-2 and TRBJ1-2, with TRBD1 as a possible D gene (5 bases). The CDR3 spans 12 residues. Trimming pared 2 bases from V and 6 bases from J, leaving 7 bases between. In germline, CDR1 is SGHTA, CDR2 FQGNSA. The CDR3 DNA sequence: TGTGCCAGCAGCTTAATGGGGCATGGCTACACCTTC. This translates into CASSLMGHGYTF.

This rearrangement joins TRBV19 to TRBJ2-3; D might be TRBD1 (5 bases). The CDR3 is made up of 13 amino acids. Germline lookup yields CDR1 LNHDA and CDR2 SQIVND (reference sequence). V shed 4 bases and J shed 6 bases, with 11 bases lying between them. In nucleotides, the CDR3 is TGTGCCAGTAGTAGGCAGGGCGCCGATACGCAGTATTTT. Its protein is CASSRQGADTQYF.

This clone was seen just once. The chain uses TRBV7-9 and TRBJ2-3, with TRBD2 identical over 13 bases. Germline V gene lookup returns CDR1 SEHNR and CDR2 FQNEAQ (reference sequence). This CDR3 region has 16 residues. V dropped 7 bases and J dropped 2; count of bases not matched to a gene: 6. The CDR3 loop reads CASTKTSGGATDTQYF. The CDR3 nucleotides are TGTGCCAGCACCAAAACTAGCGGGGGGGCCACAGATACGCAGTATTTT.

This clone has more than one count but fewer than ten. This chain joins TRBV30 and TRBJ2-1, with 7 bases fitting TRBD2. The V and J ends lost 5 bases and 0 bases, in that order; junction bases with no gene match: 16. There are 18 residues in the CDR3. Germline V CDR1 and CDR2: GTSNPN, SVGIG (reference sequence). The CDR3 region is CAWQRDSILSSSYNEQFF. The CDR3 DNA is TGTGCCTGGCAGCGGGACTCCATACTTTCGAGCTCCTACAATGAGCAGTTCTTC.

This clone was counted between two and nine times. The V gene is TRBV5-4, the J gene TRBJ2-5; 7 positions match TRBD2. V shed 6 bases and J 5 bases; nucleotides not matched to a gene: 10. Germline lookup yields CDR1 SGHNT and CDR2 YYREEE (reference sequence). The CDR3 is 14 residues long. The CDR3 nucleotides read TGTGCCAGCACCGATCGGACTAGATCGGAGACCCAGTACTTC. The encoded protein is CASTDRTRSETQYF.

This clone turned up a few times. V and J are TRBV2 and TRBJ1-5; 8 nucleotides align to TRBD1. Unmatched junction bases numbered 6, after V lost 5 bases and J lost 6 bases. CDR3 length: 14 residues. The germline gives CDR1 SNHLY, CDR2 FYNNEI. The CDR3 coding sequence is TGTGCCAGCAGTCCGACAGGGGAGGGTCAGCCCCAGCATTTT. Protein: CASSPTGEGQPQHF.

Only a few counts were recorded for this clone. The gene calls are TRBV10-3 and TRBJ2-3, with TRBD2 matching over 11 bases. After removal of 7 bases from V and 1 base from J, the junction contained 10 bases not matched to a gene. CDR3 length: 17 residues. Germline CDR1 and CDR2: ENHRY and SYGVKD. The DNA for the CDR3 is TGTGCCATCACTAATAGCGGGGGGGCGTTTGGCACAGATACGCAGTATTTT. This encodes CAITNSGGAFGTDTQYF.

The J gene is TRBJ1-5, the V gene TRBV7-2, with TRBD1 matching 8 bases. The CDR3 has 15 residues. Germline CDR1 is SGHTA and CDR2 is FQGNSA. Unmatched junction bases numbered 7, after V lost 5 bases and J lost 4 bases. CDR3 DNA: TGTGCCAGCAGCCGGTCAGGACAGGGTAATCAGCCCCAGCATTTT. Translated, it gives CASSRSGQGNQPQHF.

This clone was detected a few times. The chain recombines TRBV5-1 with TRBJ2-2, with TRBD1 matching 8 bases. The V and J ends lost 4 bases and 3 bases, in that order; junction bases with no gene match: 5. This CDR3 has 15 residues. CDR1 is SGHRS, CDR2 YFSETQ, per germline. CDR3 amino acids: CASSVLQGDTGELFF. Here the CDR3 DNA reads TGCGCCAGCAGCGTCTTACAGGGGGACACCGGGGAGCTGTTTTTT.

The gene calls are TRBV6-1 and TRBJ2-5; perhaps TRBD2 as D (7 bases). CDR3 length: 17 amino acids. Germline-derived CDR1 and CDR2 are MNHNS and SASEGT. Trimming took 0 bases from V and 7 from J, leaving 21 bases between them. In DNA form, the CDR3 reads TGTGCCAGCAGTGAAGCGAGAGGCGTAGGGGGGGCGAGGACCCAGTACTTC. As protein: CASSEARGVGGARTQYF.

A few counts support this clone. The genes are TRBV11-2 and TRBJ2-5; possible D gene TRBD2, 5 bases. This CDR3 is built from 15 residues. The V end lost 5 bases, the J end lost 4 bases, and 17 bases lay between the germline ends. CDR1 is SGHAT and CDR2 is FQNNGV in the germline V gene. The CDR3 spells CASSPFSVGRETQYF. As DNA, the CDR3 is TGTGCCAGCAGCCCTTTTAGCGTGGGAAGAGAGACCCAGTACTTC.

Only one count was recorded for this clone. The V and J genes are TRBV5-4 and TRBJ1-5; D remains ambiguous. From germline, CDR1 is SGHNT and CDR2 YYREEE (reference sequence). The CDR3 spans 15 residues. Trimming cost V 3 bases and J 3 bases, with 13 bases left between them. The chain's CDR3 is CASSSGGDFNQPQHF. DNA for the CDR3: TGTGCCAGCAGCTCGGGAGGCGATTTCAATCAGCCCCAGCATTTT.

The chain is built from TRBV28 and TRBJ1-1; D is uncertain. V was shortened by 0 bases and J by 10 bases, with 9 bases between the two germline ends. Germline loops: CDR1 MDHEN, CDR2 SYDVKM. The CDR3 contains 12 residues. The DNA for the CDR3 is TGTGCCAGCAGTTTATGGTCCGGTGGAGCTTTCTTT. Encoded protein: CASSLWSGGAFF.

Details on this clone: Within the sample, other DNA sequences also encode this same CDR3. The V call is TRBV5-1, the J call TRBJ2-5, with TRBD1 matching over 8 bases. Losses at the gene ends were 3 bases for V and 3 bases for J; bases not matched to a gene: 1. The length of the CDR3 is 13 residues. The germline V gene has CDR1 SGHRS and CDR2 YFSETQ. The CDR3 loop is CASSSTGEETQYF. CDR3 in DNA: TGCGCCAGCAGCTCGACAGGGGAAGAGACCCAGTACTTC.

Worth noting for this clone: With a much larger clone just one base away, this may be a read error. The sample has other DNA sequences that encode this CDR3 too. This sequence joins TRBV4-3 and TRBJ2-1; 10 nucleotides agree with TRBD2. In germline, CDR1 is LGHNA, CDR2 YSLEER. CDR3 length equals 17 residues. As DNA, the CDR3 is TGCGCTAGCAGTCTTGTACTAGCGGGGTTCTCCTACAATGAGCAGTTCTTC. Protein sequence: CASSLVLAGFSYNEQFF.

This clone was observed a few times. The chain uses TRBV19 and TRBJ2-7; 7 bases line up with TRBD1. V gave up 3 bases and J gave up 2 bases; unmatched junction bases: 7. Germline V gives CDR1 LNHDA, CDR2 SQIVND (reference sequence). The CDR3 runs to 15 residues. The CDR3 protein is CASSIPRGQTYEQYF. The DNA for the CDR3 is TGTGCCAGTAGTATCCCCCGGGGACAGACCTACGAGCAGTACTTC.

This clone was counted between two and nine times. This chain links TRBV30 with TRBJ2-3; 10 bases are shared with TRBD2. Germline V lookup: CDR1 GTSNPN, CDR2 SVGIG (reference sequence). Trimming cost V 2 bases and J 0 bases; bases outside gene matches: 2. The CDR3 contains 15 residues. The CDR3: CAWSQLAGSTDTQYF. CDR3 in DNA: TGTGCCTGGAGTCAACTAGCGGGAAGCACAGATACGCAGTATTTT.

This clone was observed a handful of times. CDR3 sequence: CASSFAGTGTGELFF. CDR3 DNA: TGTGCCAGCAGCTTTGCCGGGACAGGGACCGGGGAGCTGTTTTTT. The V call is TRBV5-6, the J call TRBJ2-2, with 9 bases matching TRBD1. CDR3 size: 15 residues. Trimming at V came to 2 bases and at J to 5 bases, leaving 4 bases not matched to a gene. Germline values: CDR1 SGHDT, CDR2 YYEEEE.

This sequence joins TRBV2 and TRBJ1-5; 9 bases agree with TRBD1. This CDR3 has 14 residues. Trimming removed 11 bases from V and 2 bases from J; junction bases left unmatched: 7. Germline CDR1 reads SNHLY; CDR2 reads FYNNEI. The CDR3 loop is CACKDRGRNQPQHF. CDR3 bases: TGTGCCTGCAAGGACAGGGGCCGCAATCAGCCCCAGCATTTT.

Only a few counts were recorded for this clone. The rearrangement links TRBV11-2 to TRBJ1-1, with D perhaps matching TRBD1 (5 bases). V was pared by 5 bases and J by 1 base, with 8 bases between. Germline V gene data show CDR1 as SGHAT and CDR2 as FQNNGV. This CDR3 is 13 amino acids long. CDR3 amino acids: CASSKTANTEAFF. The DNA for the CDR3 is TGTGCCAGCAGCAAGACAGCGAACACTGAAGCTTTCTTT. The complete variable domain, with remaining parts taken from reference TRBV11-2 and TRBJ1-1, reads EAGVAQSPRYKIIEKRQSVAFWCNPISGHATLYWYQQILGQGPKLLIQFQNNGVVDDSQLPKDRFSAERLKGVDSTLKIQPAKLEDSAVYLCASSKTANTEAFFGQGTRLTVV.

This clone was seen ten or more times. The chain has TRBV10-3 and TRBJ2-7, with 9 positions matching TRBD1. Losses at the gene ends were 10 bases for V and 3 bases for J; bases not matched to a gene: 7. There are 13 residues in the CDR3. Germline loops: CDR1 ENHRY, CDR2 SYGVKD. The CDR3 sequence: CASRGTGLYEQYF. For the CDR3, the DNA is TGTGCCAGCCGCGGGACAGGGCTCTACGAGCAGTACTTC.

V and J are TRBV7-9 and TRBJ1-1, with a possible D match to TRBD1 (5 bases). The CDR3 extends over 16 amino acids. CDR1 and CDR2 (germline): SEHNR, FQNEAQ (reference sequence). Trimming pared 3 bases from V and 6 bases from J, leaving 20 bases between. The CDR3 DNA reads as TGTGCCAGCAGCTTGGACCCCCGGGACGGGGGACCTGAAGCTTTCTTT. This sequence encodes CASSLDPRDGGPEAFF.

The sample holds a few counts of this clone. The V and J genes are TRBV7-6 and TRBJ2-6; D remains ambiguous. The length of the CDR3 is 15 residues. Trimming pared 5 bases from V and 0 bases from J, leaving 8 bases between. Germline V CDR1 and CDR2: SGHVS, FNYEAQ. Here the CDR3 reads CASSPDTSGANVLTF. CDR3 nucleotides: TGTGCCAGCAGCCCCGACACCTCTGGGGCCAACGTCCTGACTTTC.

This rearrangement joins TRBV7-2 to TRBJ2-7, with a weak D call TRBD1 (6 bases). V was trimmed by 2 bases and J by 3 bases, leaving 17 bases between them. CDR1 and CDR2 from the germline V gene are SGHTA and FQGNSA. The CDR3 consists of 16 residues. The CDR3 spells CASSLLSSTGGYEQYF. CDR3 in DNA: TGTGCCAGCAGCTTACTATCCTCGACAGGAGGCTACGAGCAGTACTTC.